The following is a T cell receptor beta chain sequence with its context. The study drew donors from healthy Caucasian individuals in Russia aged about 6 to 95. RNA extraction gave at least 5 micrograms of total RNA per sample. The CDR3 totals 17 residues. Trimming pared 1 base from V and 2 bases from J, leaving 16 bases between. The germline V gene has CDR1 MNHNS and CDR2 SASEGT. Using a J-beta primer mix together with a sample-barcoded 5' primer, a second PCR was run for about 6 to 12 cycles. With 12 random nucleotides, a template-switch adaptor tagged each individual cDNA molecule. One entry per CDR3 protein, called by TCRdb with MiXCR from the 5' RACE reads. The table shows some 1,000,000 distinct CDR3 sequences, with almost 25% occurring only once. This sample is part of a study of blood T cells in healthy people across ages. The same sample was also used in a study of T cells of mothers and their children. From that study: From each mother came over 9.5 million TCR beta CDR3 reads, and from each child came approximately 2.8 million.

This chain joins TRBV6-1 and TRBJ2-3; a possible D gene is TRBD1 (6 bases). Sequencing input: blood. The clonotype originates from a girl aged 2 to 9 in good health. The CDR3 sequence: CASSEDPGAYYTDTQYF. The CDR3 DNA sequence: TGTGCCAGCAGTGAAGACCCAGGGGCCTATTACACAGATACGCAGTATTTT.